Below, 31 T cell receptor beta chains from the same sample are listed, as sequenced in a study of blood T cells in healthy people across ages. A second about 6 to 12 cycle PCR used barcoded and J-beta primers. TCRdb reanalysed the 5' RACE reads using MiXCR and keeps one entry per CDR3 protein. Counted here are more than 650,000 distinct CDR3 sequences, roughly 20% occurring once; the ten biggest clones make up roughly a fifth. Sequenced input: blood. Receptors were obtained from a man between 65 and 85 years old in good health.

This clonotype came up a few times. J is TRBJ1-1 and V is TRBV10-2; 11 bases map to TRBD1. Germline values: CDR1 WSHSY, CDR2 SAAADI. The CDR3 has 14 amino acids. V was clipped by 5 bases and J by 6 bases; unmatched bases: 5. The CDR3 region is CASSWDRGSAEAFF. The CDR3 DNA follows: TGCGCCAGCAGTTGGGACAGGGGGTCTGCTGAAGCTTTCTTT.

V gene TRBV12-3 or TRBV12-4 combines with J gene TRBJ2-7; TRBD2 matches 11 bases. This CDR3 comprises 16 residues. V was clipped by 4 bases and J by 1 base; unmatched bases: 6. The CDR3 coding sequence is TGTGCCAGCAGTTCCTCTAGCGGGGGGTTGTCCTACGAGCAGTACTTC. This codes for CASSSSSGGLSYEQYF.

This clonotype came up a few times. The J gene is TRBJ1-6, the V gene TRBV20-1; tentative D call: TRBD1 (5 bases). The CDR3 consists of 17 residues. The V end was cut by 3 bases, the J end by 0 bases, with 15 bases between. Germline V CDR1 and CDR2: DFQATT, SNEGSKA (reference sequence). The CDR3 protein is CSARPPGLTSYNSPLHF. The DNA of the CDR3 is TGCAGTGCTAGGCCCCCGGGGCTTACCTCCTATAATTCACCCCTCCACTTT.

This chain uses TRBV7-2 with TRBJ2-7; D not resolved. The CDR3 has 13 amino acids. With 1 base removed from V and 3 bases from J, the gap between germline ends came to 7 bases. Germline values: CDR1 SGHTA, CDR2 FQGNSA. CDR3 coding DNA: TGTGCCAGCAGCTTAGTAAATGGCTACGAGCAGTACGTC. Translating gives CASSLVNGYEQYV.

The chain recombines TRBV2 with TRBJ2-1; D ambiguous. The CDR3 extends over 14 amino acids. The V and J ends lost 1 base and 7 bases respectively, with 11 bases between them. The germline CDR1 and CDR2 sequences are SNHLY and FYNNEI. The CDR3 region is CASSEGEWTNEQFF. In DNA, the CDR3 is TGTGCCAGCAGTGAAGGAGAGTGGACGAATGAGCAGTTCTTC.

The chain is built from TRBV3-1 and TRBJ2-5; D might be TRBD1 (6 bases). The germline V gene encodes CDR1 LGHDT and CDR2 YNNKEL (reference sequence). The CDR3 loop spans 17 amino acids. V was clipped by 2 bases and J by 1 base, with 17 bases between them. The CDR3 DNA is TGTGCCAGCAGCCAATCGGGTTTCGGGACACGCCAAGAGACCCAGTACTTC. This translates into CASSQSGFGTRQETQYF.

The V gene is TRBV7-2, the J gene TRBJ1-2; the D gene is possibly TRBD1 (6 bases). V gave up 3 bases and J gave up 6 bases, with 14 bases separating them. This CDR3 region has 14 residues. Germline assignment: CDR1 SGHTA and CDR2 FQGNSA. Here the CDR3 reads CASSFLGGWDGYTF. The CDR3 DNA follows: TGTGCCAGCAGCTTTTTAGGGGGTTGGGATGGCTACACCTTC.

The V gene is TRBV2, the J gene TRBJ1-2; no reliable D call. Deletions cut 2 bases from V and 6 bases from J, with 16 bases between. CDR3 length: 15 amino acids. The germline V gene encodes CDR1 SNHLY and CDR2 FYNNEI. DNA for the CDR3: TGTGCCAGCAGTGAAACCCGGGGATGGTCGGATGGCTACACCTTC. This encodes CASSETRGWSDGYTF.

This chain joins TRBV28 and TRBJ2-5, with D uncertain. The J call may be wrong; the DNA end is better matched by TRBJ2-7. The CDR3 contains 16 residues. Looked up from germline, CDR1 is MDHEN and CDR2 is SYDVKM. CDR3 nucleotides: TGTGCCAGCAGTTCCCCGAAGGAAGGTAGGGCCTACGAGCAGTACTTC. Translating it yields CASSSPKEGRAYEQYF.

The V call is TRBV7-9, the J call TRBJ1-6; D is perhaps TRBD1 (5 bases). V lost 2 bases, J lost 11 bases, and 13 bases lay in between. Germline assignment: CDR1 SEHNR and CDR2 FQNEAQ (reference sequence). This CDR3 has 14 residues. This CDR3 is CASSLNGGVAPLHF. The CDR3 DNA reads as TGTGCCAGCAGCTTAAATGGGGGTGTGGCACCCCTCCACTTT.

This chain joins TRBV6-2 or TRBV6-3 and TRBJ2-1, with TRBD2 matching 7 bases. Germline-derived CDR1 and CDR2 are MNHEY and SVGEGT. V lost 4 bases and J lost 7; bases outside the gene matches: 4. The CDR3 length is 13 residues. The CDR3 is CASSSSAGNEQFF. DNA for the CDR3: TGTGCCAGCAGTTCCTCAGCGGGGAATGAGCAGTTCTTC.

This clonotype came up a few times. The V and J genes are TRBV15 and TRBJ2-5; no definite D call. Trimming removed 0 bases at V and 5 bases at J, with 4 bases between. CDR1 is LNHNV and CDR2 is YYDKDF in the germline V gene (reference sequence). The CDR3 is made up of 12 amino acids. DNA for the CDR3: TGTGCCACCAGCAGAGATCCTGAGACCCAGTACTTC. Its translation is CATSRDPETQYF.

Only a few counts were recorded for this clonotype. This sequence joins TRBV15 and TRBJ1-2, with 7 bases that match TRBD1. The germline gives CDR1 LNHNV, CDR2 YYDKDF (reference sequence). Trimming cost V 1 base and J 4 bases; bases outside gene matches: 3. The CDR3 is 14 residues long. CDR3 coding DNA: TGTGCCACCAGCAGAGTGACAGGGTCCTATGGCTACACCTTC. The encoded protein is CATSRVTGSYGYTF.

This chain links TRBV3-1 with TRBJ1-1; D not certain. The ends were cut back, 3 bases at V and 4 bases at J, with 9 bases in the middle. This CDR3 region has 13 residues. Per germline, CDR1 LGHDT and CDR2 YNNKEL (reference sequence). The CDR3 DNA follows: TGTGCCAGCAGCCACCGCCGGGGCACTGAAGCTTTCTTT. Amino acids: CASSHRRGTEAFF.

Points on this clonotype: One end of the junction does not line up with germline, which may come from a read error. The chain carries TRBV6-5 and TRBJ1-3; no firm D call. There are 14 residues in the CDR3. Per the germline V gene, CDR1 is MNHEY and CDR2 is SVGAGI. CDR3 residues: CAISYEVSGNTIYF. In nucleotides, the CDR3 is TGTGCCATCAGTTACGAGGTCTCTGGAAACACCATATATTTT.

In its sample, this clonotype was seen once. The V call is TRBV3-1, the J call TRBJ2-4; 8 bases line up with TRBD2. Trimming removed 4 bases from V and 8 bases from J; junction bases left unmatched: 13. Germline CDR1 is LGHDT and CDR2 is YNNKEL (reference sequence). The CDR3 spans 16 residues. The CDR3 DNA reads as TGTGCCAGCAGCCTCAGACTAGCGCCCTTAGGTGACATTCAGTACTTC. It yields the protein CASSLRLAPLGDIQYF.

This chain links TRBV20-1 with TRBJ1-2, with TRBD1 identical over 10 bases. Germline trimming cut 8 bases from V and 5 bases from J; bases unmatched to any gene: 5. CDR3 size: 12 residues. Germline V gene lookup returns CDR1 DFQATT and CDR2 SNEGSKA (reference sequence). In nucleotides, the CDR3 is TGCAGTCGCCGGGACAGGGGTTATGGCTACACCTTC. Its protein product is CSRRDRGYGYTF.

This clonotype has just a few counts. The chain is built from TRBV5-1 and TRBJ2-5, with TRBD1 matching 8 bases. The J call is doubtful: the DNA matches TRBJ2-7 better. The CDR3 is 15 amino acids. Germline V gene lookup returns CDR1 SGHRS and CDR2 YFSETQ. DNA of the CDR3: TGCGCCAGCAGCCCAGGTGGGACAGGTACCTACGAGCAGTACTTC. It encodes CASSPGGTGTYEQYF.

The chain uses TRBV7-2 and TRBJ2-5; 7 bases align to TRBD2. The CDR3 loop spans 15 amino acids. Per germline, CDR1 SGHTA and CDR2 FQGNSA. The trim removed 3 bases at V and 6 bases at J, leaving 10 bases unmatched. CDR3 region: CASSFLGRALKTQYF. The CDR3 DNA follows: TGTGCCAGCAGCTTCTTGGGGAGGGCCTTAAAGACCCAGTACTTC. The complete variable domain, with remaining parts taken from reference TRBV7-2 and TRBJ2-5, reads GAGVSQSPSNKVTEKGKDVELRCDPISGHTALYWYRQSLGQGLEFLIYFQGNSAPDKSGLPSDRFSAERTGGSVSTLTIQRTQQEDSAVYLCASSFLGRALKTQYFGPGTRLLVL.

This clonotype was observed a few times. The V and J genes are TRBV12-3 or TRBV12-4 and TRBJ2-1; D may be TRBD2 (6 bases). The CDR3 covers 14 residues. Trimming left V 7 bases short and J 2 bases short, with 12 bases between. The CDR3 reads CASKGGVAYNEQFF. CDR3 coding DNA: TGTGCCAGCAAAGGCGGGGTCGCCTACAATGAGCAGTTCTTC.

The chain joins TRBV5-5 to TRBJ2-1, with D hard to call. This CDR3 is 15 amino acids long. V was pared by 0 bases and J by 2 bases, with 9 bases between. CDR1 and CDR2 from the germline V gene are SGHKS and YYEKEE (reference sequence). The CDR3 reads CASSLGPGTYNEQFF. DNA for the CDR3: TGTGCCAGCAGCTTGGGGCCAGGTACCTACAATGAGCAGTTCTTC. The whole variable domain, remainder taken from reference TRBV5-5 and TRBJ2-1, is DAGVTQSPTHLIKTRGQQVTLRCSPISGHKSVSWYQQVLGQGPQFIFQYYEKEERGRGNFPDRFSARQFPNYSSELNVNALLLGDSALYLCASSLGPGTYNEQFFGPGTRLTVL.

V is TRBV7-9 and J is TRBJ1-2, with TRBD1 matching over 7 bases. The CDR3 extends over 13 amino acids. V lost 4 bases, J lost 8 bases, and 7 bases stayed unmatched. Germline lookup yields CDR1 SEHNR and CDR2 FQNEAQ (reference sequence). DNA of the CDR3: TGTGCCAGCAGCTATGGGACAGACCAAGGCTACACCTTC. Encoded protein: CASSYGTDQGYTF. Full variable domain (missing parts from reference TRBV7-9 and TRBJ1-2): DTGVSQNPRHKITKRGQNVTFRCDPISEHNRLYWYRQTLGQGPEFLTYFQNEAQLEKSRLLSDRFSAERPKGSFSTLEIQRTEQGDSAMYLCASSYGTDQGYTFGSGTRLTVV.

The chain combines TRBV7-9 with TRBJ2-1, with 7 bases lining up with TRBD1. The germline V gene encodes CDR1 SEHNR and CDR2 FQNEAQ (reference sequence). Trimming took 6 bases from V and 5 from J; bases not matched to a gene: 10. The length of the CDR3 is 15 residues. Here the CDR3 reads CASRQQGDNNNEQFF. The DNA for the CDR3 is TGTGCCAGCAGGCAGCAGGGGGATAACAACAATGAGCAGTTCTTC.

The table lists this clonotype with a few counts. V usage is TRBV7-2 and J usage is TRBJ2-2; 8 nucleotides align to TRBD1. V gave up 5 bases and J gave up 4 bases; unmatched junction bases: 9. Germline loops: CDR1 SGHTA, CDR2 FQGNSA. The CDR3 consists of 16 residues. CDR3: CASSSRQGLTTGELFF. The DNA for the CDR3 is TGTGCCAGCAGCAGCCGACAGGGGCTGACCACCGGGGAGCTGTTTTTT.

The chain combines TRBV6-6 with TRBJ1-2, with 8 bases that match TRBD1. Looked up from germline, CDR1 is MNHNY and CDR2 is SVGAGI (reference sequence). The CDR3 is 15 amino acids. V trimming: 0 bases; J trimming: 3 bases; junction bases outside the gene matches: 3. The chain's CDR3 is CASSYSGQAHYGYTF. The CDR3 DNA sequence: TGTGCCAGCAGTTACTCGGGACAGGCGCACTATGGCTACACCTTC.

This chain connects TRBV5-1 to TRBJ2-3, with 10 positions matching TRBD1. V was pared by 4 bases and J by 1 base, with 3 bases of the junction left unmatched. The CDR3 is 15 residues long. Germline V lookup: CDR1 SGHRS, CDR2 YFSETQ. The CDR3 sequence: CASSIGTGGTDTQYF. For the CDR3, the DNA is TGCGCCAGCAGCATCGGGACAGGGGGCACAGATACGCAGTATTTT. Full variable domain (remainder filled in from reference TRBV5-1 and TRBJ2-3): KAGVTQTPRYLIKTRGQQVTLSCSPISGHRSVSWYQQTPGQGLQFLFEYFSETQRNKGNFPGRFSGRQFSNSRSEMNVSTLELGDSALYLCASSIGTGGTDTQYFGPGTRLTVL.

This clonotype showed up many times. V usage is TRBV12-3 or TRBV12-4 and J usage is TRBJ2-1; 8 bases are shared with TRBD2. CDR3 length: 13 amino acids. Trimming at V came to 2 bases and at J to 7 bases, leaving 1 base not matched to a gene. The CDR3 region is CASSLSGRNEQFF. Written as DNA, the CDR3 is TGTGCCAGCAGTTTAAGCGGGAGAAATGAGCAGTTCTTC.

This chain connects TRBV3-1 to TRBJ2-7, with no clear D. This CDR3 contains 12 residues. Germline CDR1 is LGHDT and CDR2 is YNNKEL (reference sequence). Between the trimmed V and J ends, which lost 4 bases and 6 bases, there was a span of 10 bases. The CDR3 region is CASSRRSGEQYF. DNA of the CDR3: TGTGCCAGCAGCCGACGCTCGGGCGAGCAGTACTTC.

The chain links TRBV3-1 to TRBJ1-5; no firm D call. CDR3 length: 16 amino acids. From germline, CDR1 is LGHDT and CDR2 YNNKEL (reference sequence). V was trimmed by 1 base and J by 7 bases, leaving 17 bases between them. CDR3 nucleotide sequence: TGTGCCAGCAGCCAAGGCTGGGTCGGAGCGGGGCAGCCCCAGCATTTT. Translated: CASSQGWVGAGQPQHF.

The rearrangement uses TRBV28 and TRBJ2-1, with 7 bases lining up with TRBD2. This CDR3 is built from 15 residues. Germline V CDR1 and CDR2: MDHEN, SYDVKM. Unmatched junction bases numbered 6, after V lost 3 bases and J lost 4 bases. CDR3 in amino acids: CASSFQAGPYNEQFF. CDR3 in DNA: TGTGCCAGCAGTTTTCAAGCGGGGCCTTACAATGAGCAGTTCTTC.

The chain is built from TRBV7-6 and TRBJ2-3, with 8 bases identical to TRBD1. Germline values: CDR1 SGHVS, CDR2 FNYEAQ. The V gene end was trimmed by 3 bases and the J gene end by 2 bases; junction bases not matched to a gene: 4. The length of the CDR3 is 15 residues. The CDR3 reads CASSFRTGYTDTQYF. The CDR3 region has the DNA TGTGCCAGCAGCTTCCGGACAGGGTACACAGATACGCAGTATTTT.